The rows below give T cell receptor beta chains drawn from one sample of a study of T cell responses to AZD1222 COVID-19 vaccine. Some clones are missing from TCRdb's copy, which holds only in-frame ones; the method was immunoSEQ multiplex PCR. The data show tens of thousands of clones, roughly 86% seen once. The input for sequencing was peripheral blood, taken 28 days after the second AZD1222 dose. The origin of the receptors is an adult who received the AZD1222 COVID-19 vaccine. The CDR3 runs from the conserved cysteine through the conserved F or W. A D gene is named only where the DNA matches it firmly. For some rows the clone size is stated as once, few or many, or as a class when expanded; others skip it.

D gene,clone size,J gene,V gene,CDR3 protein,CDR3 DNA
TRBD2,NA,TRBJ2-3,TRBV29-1,CSVDHQRESTDTQYF,TGCAGCGTTGATCACCAGCGGGAGTCCACAGATACGCAGTATTTT
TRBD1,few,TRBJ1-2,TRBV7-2,CASSAQGGAINYGYTF,TGTGCCAGCAGCGCGCAGGGGGGGGCCATTAACTATGGCTACACCTTC
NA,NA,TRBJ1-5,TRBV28,CASSLSGLRAQPQHF,TGTGCCAGCAGTTTAAGTGGCCTACGGGCGCAGCCCCAGCATTTT
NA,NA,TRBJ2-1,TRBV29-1,CSVQRDNYNEQFF,TGCAGCGTCCAAAGGGACAACTACAATGAGCAGTTCTTC
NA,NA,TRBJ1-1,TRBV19,CASRRQGVTEAFF,TGTGCCAGTAGGAGGCAAGGTGTCACTGAAGCTTTCTTT
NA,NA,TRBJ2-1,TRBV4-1,CASSQNPSYNEQFF,TGCGCCAGCAGCCAGAACCCTTCCTACAATGAGCAGTTCTTC
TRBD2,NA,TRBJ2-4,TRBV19,CASSIGPILAGGAKNIQYF,TGTGCCAGTAGTATAGGCCCCATCCTAGCGGGTGGAGCCAAAAACATTCAGTACTTC
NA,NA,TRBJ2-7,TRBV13,CASGSAGHPFPYEQYF,TGTGCCAGCGGTTCTGCCGGACACCCGTTTCCCTACGAGCAGTACTTC
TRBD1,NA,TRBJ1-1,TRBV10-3,CAIRQGNGGTEAFF,TGTGCCATCAGACAGGGGAATGGAGGGACTGAAGCTTTCTTT
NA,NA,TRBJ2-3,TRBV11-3,CASSLGGGSTDTQYF,TGTGCCAGCAGCTTAGGGGGAGGAAGCACAGATACGCAGTATTTT
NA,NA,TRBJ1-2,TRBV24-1,CATSDGGSGNYGYTF,TGTGCCACCAGTGACGGGGGTTCGGGAAACTATGGCTACACCTTC
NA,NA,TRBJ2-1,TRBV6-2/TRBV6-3,CASSYFNEQFF,TGTGCCAGCAGTTACTTCAATGAGCAGTTCTTC
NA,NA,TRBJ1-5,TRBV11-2,CASSLVGDSNQPQHF,TGTGCCAGCAGTTTAGTTGGGGATAGCAATCAGCCCCAGCATTTT
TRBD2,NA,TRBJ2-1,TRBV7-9,CASSPGTSGRGSYNEQFF,TGTGCCAGCAGCCCCGGGACTAGCGGGAGAGGTTCCTACAATGAGCAGTTCTTC
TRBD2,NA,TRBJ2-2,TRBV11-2,CASSRGLAFAPDTGELFF,TGTGCCAGCAGCCGCGGACTAGCCTTTGCCCCGGACACCGGGGAGCTGTTTTTT
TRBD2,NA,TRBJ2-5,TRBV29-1,CSVDEFAGTIQETQYF,TGCAGCGTAGATGAGTTTGCTGGGACTATCCAAGAGACCCAGTACTTC
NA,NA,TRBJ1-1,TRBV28,CASSYPLGGETEAFF,TGTGCCAGCAGTTATCCTTTGGGCGGGGAGACTGAAGCTTTCTTT
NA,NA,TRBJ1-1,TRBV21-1,CASTLNESSNTEAFF,TGTGCCAGCACCCTAAACGAGAGTTCGAACACTGAAGCTTTCTTT
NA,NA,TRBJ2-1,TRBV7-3,CASSLSGSSNEQFF,TGTGCCAGCAGCTTATCAGGTAGTAGCAATGAGCAGTTCTTC
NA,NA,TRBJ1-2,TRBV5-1,CASRRGKDYGYTF,TGCGCCAGCCGGAGGGGCAAGGACTATGGCTACACCTTC
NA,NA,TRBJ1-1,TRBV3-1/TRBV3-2,CASSLRGGTEAFF,TGTGCCAGCAGCCTGAGGGGTGGCACTGAAGCTTTCTTT
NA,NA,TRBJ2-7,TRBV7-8,CASSSTTSYEQYF,TGTGCCAGCAGCTCAACCACCAGTTACGAGCAGTACTTC
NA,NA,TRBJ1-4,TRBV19,CATRGPFEKLFF,TGTGCCACTCGGGGGCCATTTGAAAAACTGTTTTTT
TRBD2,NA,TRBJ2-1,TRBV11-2,CASSLVLAGREQFF,TGTGCCAGCAGCTTAGTTCTAGCGGGAAGGGAGCAGTTCTTC
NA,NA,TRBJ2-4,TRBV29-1,CSVVSSGITRNIQYF,TGCAGCGTTGTCTCATCGGGGATAACCAGGAACATTCAGTACTTC
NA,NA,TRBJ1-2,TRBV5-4,CASSFFRAGSYGYTF,TGTGCCAGCAGTTTTTTCCGTGCGGGCTCCTATGGCTACACCTTC
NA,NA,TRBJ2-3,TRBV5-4,CASRRTGEADTQYF,TGTGCCAGCAGAAGAACGGGAGAGGCAGATACGCAGTATTTT
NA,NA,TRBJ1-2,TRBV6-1,CASSEVDSRDGYTF,TGTGCCAGCAGTGAAGTAGACAGCAGGGATGGCTACACCTTC
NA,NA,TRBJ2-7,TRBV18,CASSKDSTYEQYF,TGTGCCAGCTCGAAGGACAGCACCTACGAGCAGTACTTC
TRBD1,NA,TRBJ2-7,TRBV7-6,CASSMTKTGVTYEQYF,TGTGCCAGCAGCATGACGAAGACAGGGGTAACCTACGAGCAGTACTTC
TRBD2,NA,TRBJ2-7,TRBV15,CATSRGTSGIPYEQYF,TGTGCCACCAGCAGAGGGACTAGCGGGATCCCCTACGAGCAGTACTTC
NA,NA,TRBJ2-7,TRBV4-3,CASSQGRSSYEQYF,TGCGCCAGCAGCCAAGGTAGGAGCTCCTACGAGCAGTACTTC
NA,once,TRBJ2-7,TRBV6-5,CASSFAGLSYEQYF,TGTGCCAGCAGTTTCGCGGGCCTCTCCTACGAGCAGTACTTC
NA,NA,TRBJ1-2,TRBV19,CASSMWDYNYGYTF,TGTGCCAGTAGTATGTGGGATTACAACTATGGCTACACCTTC
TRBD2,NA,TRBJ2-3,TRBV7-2,CASSLVGTSGSTDTQYF,TGTGCCAGCAGCTTAGTTGGGACTAGCGGAAGCACAGATACGCAGTATTTT
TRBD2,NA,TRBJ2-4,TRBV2,CASSDLAGGPEDIQYF,TGTGCCAGCAGTGATCTAGCGGGAGGGCCCGAGGACATTCAGTACTTC
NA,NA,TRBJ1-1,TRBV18,CASSHGQNTEAFF,TGTGCCAGCTCTCACGGACAGAACACTGAAGCTTTCTTT
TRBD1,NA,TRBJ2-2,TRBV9,CASSHGTVNTGELFF,TGTGCCAGCAGCCACGGGACAGTGAACACCGGGGAGCTGTTTTTT
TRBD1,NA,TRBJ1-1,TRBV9,CASSATGAHTEAFF,TGTGCCAGCAGCGCGACAGGGGCCCACACTGAAGCTTTCTTT
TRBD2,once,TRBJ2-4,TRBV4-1,CASSQDGLAGYIQYF,TGCGCCAGCAGCCAAGACGGGCTAGCGGGGTACATTCAGTACTTC
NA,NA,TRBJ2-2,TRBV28,CASPDRNTGELFF,TGTGCCAGCCCGGACAGGAACACCGGGGAGCTGTTTTTT
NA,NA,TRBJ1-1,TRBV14,CASSHPLSTEAFF,TGTGCCAGCAGCCACCCTTTGAGCACTGAAGCTTTCTTT
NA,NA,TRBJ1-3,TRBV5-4,CASTRDTTGNTIYF,TGTGCCAGCACCCGAGACACGACTGGAAACACCATATATTTT
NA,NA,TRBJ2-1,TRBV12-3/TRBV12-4,CASSLGLYEQFF,TGTGCCAGCAGTTTAGGGCTATATGAGCAGTTCTTC
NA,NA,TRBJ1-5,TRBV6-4,CASSDFGGNQPQHF,TGTGCCAGCAGTGACTTCGGGGGTAATCAGCCCCAGCATTTT
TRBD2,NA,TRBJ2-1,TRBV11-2,CASSYRRGGGQSHEQFF,TGTGCCAGCAGCTACCGACGCGGGGGGGGACAGTCCCATGAGCAGTTCTTC
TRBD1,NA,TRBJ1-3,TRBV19,CASSPYRGQVGNTIYF,TGTGCCAGTAGTCCATACAGGGGGCAAGTTGGAAACACCATATATTTT
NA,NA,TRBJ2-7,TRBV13,CASSSGQTHEQYF,TGTGCCAGCAGCTCGGGACAAACCCACGAGCAGTACTTC
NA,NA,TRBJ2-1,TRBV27,CASSLQRNNEQFF,TGTGCCAGCAGTTTGCAACGCAACAATGAGCAGTTCTTC
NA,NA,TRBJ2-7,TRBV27,CASSLKVAETSYEQYF,TGTGCCAGCAGTTTGAAGGTCGCGGAGACCTCTTACGAGCAGTACTTC
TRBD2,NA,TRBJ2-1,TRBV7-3,CASSLDHLAGGEQFF,TGTGCCAGCAGCTTAGATCACCTAGCGGGAGGCGAGCAGTTCTTC
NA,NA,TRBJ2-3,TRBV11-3,CASSLGGGTHTDTQYF,TGTGCCAGCAGCTTAGGAGGCGGGACACACACAGATACGCAGTATTTT
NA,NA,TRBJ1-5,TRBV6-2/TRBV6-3,CASSRPLTNQPQHF,TGTGCCAGCAGTCGACCGCTGACCAATCAGCCCCAGCATTTT
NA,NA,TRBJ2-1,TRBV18,CASSPPFRTNEQFF,TGTGCCAGCTCACCACCGTTCAGGACCAATGAGCAGTTCTTC
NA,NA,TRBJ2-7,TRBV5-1,CASSSLPVSSYEQYF,TGCGCCAGCAGCTCGCTACCAGTCAGCTCCTACGAGCAGTACTTC
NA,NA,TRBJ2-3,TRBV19,CASTPYGITDTQYF,TGTGCCAGTACCCCGTACGGGATCACAGATACGCAGTATTTT
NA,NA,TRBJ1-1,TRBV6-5,CASSYSMNRGEAFF,TGTGCCAGCAGTTACTCGATGAATCGGGGGGAGGCTTTCTTT
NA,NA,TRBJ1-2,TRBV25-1,CASSEGRSYGYTF,TGTGCCAGCAGTGAAGGCAGAAGCTATGGCTACACCTTC
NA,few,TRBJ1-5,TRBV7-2,CASSWGGTGNQPQHF,TGTGCCAGCAGCTGGGGGGGTACGGGCAATCAGCCCCAGCATTTT
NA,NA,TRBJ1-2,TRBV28,CASSLVTSYGYTF,TGTGCCAGCAGTTTGGTCACCTCCTATGGCTACACCTTC